Sequencing of this T cell receptor (beta chain) was carried out in a study of shared clonotypes between healthy human individuals (dated by TCRdb to 2020 to 2022). Notes on the research overall: Three men and a couple of women, aged 18 to 49 years, made up the cohort. For each donor, CD4 naive and CD4 memory were each run on three plates, CD8 naive on two plates, and CD8 memory on one plate. To estimate repertoire size and how much clonotype sharing occurs between individuals, the study deeply sequenced the blood TCR repertoires of five or six healthy adults. Different laboratories and diverse techniques were used to prepare libraries and sequence TCR repertoires, to increase sequencing depth and limit assay-specific biases. Each donor's leukapheresis produced roughly between roughly 0.85 and 9.5 billion PBMCs. Study-wide findings and limitations: Sharing across a handful of donors was observed for around 5% of naive CD4, 3% to 3.5% of naive CD8, roughly 2.3% of memory CD4, and roughly 0.4% of memory CD8 clonotypes. Naive subsets generally had larger estimated clonotype richness than memory subsets did. Pairwise subsampling indicated that sequencing depth was expected to affect the degree of clonotype sharing among donors. Sampling was restricted to blood, and TCR repertoires in tissue are likely to differ from TCR repertoires in blood. Even with the large sequencing depth, rarefaction of the sorted-subset datasets indicated that sequencing was incomplete. Higher generation probabilities were observed for clonotypes shared by all four sorted-subset donors than for non-shared clonotypes. The genetic and exposure-history diversity represented was limited by the small number of donors.

The donors were healthy, HIV-negative adults with no recently reported acute infections or vaccinations. Every donor was a Caucasian adult living in Nashville, Tennessee, USA. Magnetic negative selection was used to enrich CD4+ T cells, after which naive cells were positively selected on CD45RA and the negative fraction became the memory subset. Blood was obtained by leukapheresis, after which PBMCs were separated by Ficoll-Histopaque density gradient centrifugation and cryopreserved in liquid nitrogen vapor phase. Purity and quantity of every magnetically sorted T cell population were checked by analytical flow cytometry. From each sorted fraction, genomic DNA was isolated and quantified by UV absorbance on a Nanodrop 2000c. Using the deep immunoSEQ assay, TCR CDR3 regions were amplified from genomic DNA by multiplex PCR. Extracted genomic DNA from each cell subset was spread evenly across all wells of several immunoSEQ 96-well plates, with each plate serving as a replicate. For sorted subsets, 200 ng of genomic DNA, equivalent to roughly 33,000 T cell genomes, went into each replicate PCR. Purified libraries were quantified with a Qubit 3.0 fluorometer, sized on a Bioanalyzer 2100, and re-quantified with the KAPA Library Quantification kit. A separate single-read 150-cycle Illumina NextSeq 550 flow cell was used to sequence each immunoSEQ 96-well plate. The paper's data handling went like this. Because only junctional sequences without quality scores were contained in the immunoSEQ output, filtering matching that applied to full-length reads could not be performed. To assign V/J genes and CDR3, sequences were annotated using PyIR, a Python wrapper for IgBLAST v1.9, with IMGT germline references. Reads were filtered out if the reads had weak V/J assignments (E-value above 1e-6), no CDR3, stop codons, out-of-frame junctions, or ambiguous translated residues. V3J clonotypes were defined by identical inferred V gene, J gene, and CDR3 amino acid sequence. Percentage overlap between repertoires was calculated by dividing the number of shared unique clonotypes by the size of the smaller repertoire. Three approaches were used to assess repertoire richness: RTK rarefaction, the Chao1 estimator, and Recon v2.1 estimates of unobserved clonotypes. Generation probabilities were computed with OLGA for all TCRbeta clonotypes obtained by the gDNA method from several donors. As stored in TCRdb, this immuneACCESS dataset retains in-frame rearrangements with V and J assigned. A fraction of the clones does not appear; measured against another copy, unresolved V genes explain less than half of the discrepancy, and the remainder lacks a known reason. Clonal size and the V and J genes are those of that table, whereas D and trimming came from the DNA. The sample records some 1.4 million clones, roughly 96% of which are singletons. The top ten constitute roughly 1.2% of the sample.

The CDR3, from cysteine to phenylalanine, totals 12 residues. The CDR3 DNA has 36 bases and is translated from base 1. CDR1 and CDR2 (WSHSY, SAAADI) derive from the germline V gene. The junction carries 6 bases between V and J, which are trimmed by 0 bases and 6 bases respectively. A remark on this clone: Its antigen target is currently unknown. Base qualities are missing; no much larger clone stands one base away.

The chain is assembled from TRBV10-2 and TRBJ2-7; no confident D gene assignment can be made. This sequence was found in a man aged 25 to 40 in good health. Sequencing was performed on naive CD4+ T cells sorted from blood. The cell subset or site label corresponds to: CD45RA+ positively selected. CDR3 loop: CASSESDGEQYF. In nucleotides, the sequence is TGCGCCAGCAGTGAGTCGGACGGCGAGCAGTACTTC.